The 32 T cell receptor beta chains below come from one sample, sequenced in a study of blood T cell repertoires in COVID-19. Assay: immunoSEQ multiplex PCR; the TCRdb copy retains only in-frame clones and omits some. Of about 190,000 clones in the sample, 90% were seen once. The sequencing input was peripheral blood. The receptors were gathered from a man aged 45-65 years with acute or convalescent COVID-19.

The CDR3 bases are TGCGCCAGCAGCTTGGGCTACGCGAGGATCTATGGCTACACCTTC. This codes for CASSLGYARIYGYTF. The chain links TRBV5-1 to TRBJ1-2; no definite D call. Trimming left V 0 bases short and J 4 bases short, with 13 bases between. Germline loops: CDR1 SGHRS, CDR2 YFSETQ. CDR3 length: 15 amino acids. The full variable domain, rest sourced from reference TRBV5-1 and TRBJ1-2, is KAGVTQTPRYLIKTRGQQVTLSCSPISGHRSVSWYQQTPGQGLQFLFEYFSETQRNKGNFPGRFSGRQFSNSRSEMNVSTLELGDSALYLCASSLGYARIYGYTFGSGTRLTVV.

The CDR3 sequence: CASSVRSGGSSYEQYV. CDR3 in DNA: TGCGCCAGCAGCGTACGTAGCGGGGGGTCTTCCTACGAGCAGTACGTC. This sequence joins TRBV5-1 and TRBJ2-7, with TRBD2 identical over 10 bases. V lost 4 bases to trimming and J lost 1 base; unmatched junction nucleotides: 8. Germline loops: CDR1 SGHRS, CDR2 YFSETQ. CDR3 length equals 16 residues.

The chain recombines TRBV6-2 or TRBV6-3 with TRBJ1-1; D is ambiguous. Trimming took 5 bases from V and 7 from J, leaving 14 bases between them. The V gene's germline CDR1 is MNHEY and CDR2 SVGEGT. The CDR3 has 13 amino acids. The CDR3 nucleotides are TGTGCCAGCAGTCTGGCGAGGGAGGTTGAAGCTTTCTTT. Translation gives CASSLAREVEAFF.

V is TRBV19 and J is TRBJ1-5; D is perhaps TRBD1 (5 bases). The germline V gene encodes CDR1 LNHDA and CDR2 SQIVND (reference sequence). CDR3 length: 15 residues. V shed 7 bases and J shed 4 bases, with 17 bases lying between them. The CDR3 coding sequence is TGTGCCAGTAAGGAGGGGTTGGCCCGGAATCAGCCCCAGCATTTT. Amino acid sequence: CASKEGLARNQPQHF.

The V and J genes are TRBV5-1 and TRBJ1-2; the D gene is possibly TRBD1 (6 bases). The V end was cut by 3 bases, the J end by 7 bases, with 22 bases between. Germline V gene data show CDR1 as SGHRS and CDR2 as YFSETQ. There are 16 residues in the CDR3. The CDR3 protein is CASSSGQLWSLFGYTF. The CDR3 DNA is TGCGCCAGCAGCTCCGGACAGCTATGGAGTCTATTTGGCTACACCTTC.

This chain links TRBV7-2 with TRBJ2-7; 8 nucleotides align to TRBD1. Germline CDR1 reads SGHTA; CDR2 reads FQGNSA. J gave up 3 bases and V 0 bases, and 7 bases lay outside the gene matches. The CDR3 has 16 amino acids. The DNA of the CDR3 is TGTGCCAGCAGCTTAGCGGCAGGGGGCGCATACTACGAGCAGTACTTC. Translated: CASSLAAGGAYYEQYF.

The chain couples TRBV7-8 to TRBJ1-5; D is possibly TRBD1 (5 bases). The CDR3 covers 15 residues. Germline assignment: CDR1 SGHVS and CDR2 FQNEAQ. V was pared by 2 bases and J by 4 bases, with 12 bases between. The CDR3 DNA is TGTGCCAGCAGCTTATGGGGGGTCGGAAATCAGCCCCAGCATTTT. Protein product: CASSLWGVGNQPQHF.

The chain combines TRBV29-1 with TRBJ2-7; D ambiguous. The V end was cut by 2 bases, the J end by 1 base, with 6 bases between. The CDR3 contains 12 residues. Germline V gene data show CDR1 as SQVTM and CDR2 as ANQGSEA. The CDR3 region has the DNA TGCAGCGTTGAAACAGTTTCCTACGAGCAGTACTTC. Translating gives CSVETVSYEQYF.

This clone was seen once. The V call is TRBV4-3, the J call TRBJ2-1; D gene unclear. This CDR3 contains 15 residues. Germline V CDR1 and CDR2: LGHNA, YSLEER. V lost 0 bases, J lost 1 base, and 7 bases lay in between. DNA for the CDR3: TGCGCCAGCAGCCAAGATGCCGCGTCCTACAATGAGCAGTTCTTC. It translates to CASSQDAASYNEQFF.

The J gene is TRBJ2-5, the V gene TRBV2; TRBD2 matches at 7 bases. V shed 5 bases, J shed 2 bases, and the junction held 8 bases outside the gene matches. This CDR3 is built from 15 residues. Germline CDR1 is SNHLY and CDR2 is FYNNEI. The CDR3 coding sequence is TGTGCCAGCAGTATTTCAGGACTAGATCAAGAGACCCAGTACTTC. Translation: CASSISGLDQETQYF. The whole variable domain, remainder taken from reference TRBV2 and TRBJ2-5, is EPEVTQTPSHQVTQMGQEVILRCVPISNHLYFYWYRQILGQKVEFLVSFYNNEISEKSEIFDDQFSVERPDGSNFTLKIRSTKLEDSAMYFCASSISGLDQETQYFGPGTRLLVL.

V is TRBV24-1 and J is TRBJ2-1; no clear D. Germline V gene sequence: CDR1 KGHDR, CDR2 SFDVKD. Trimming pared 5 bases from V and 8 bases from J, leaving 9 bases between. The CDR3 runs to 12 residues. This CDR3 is CATSVLSDEQFF. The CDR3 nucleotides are TGTGCCACCAGTGTCCTCTCAGATGAGCAGTTCTTC.

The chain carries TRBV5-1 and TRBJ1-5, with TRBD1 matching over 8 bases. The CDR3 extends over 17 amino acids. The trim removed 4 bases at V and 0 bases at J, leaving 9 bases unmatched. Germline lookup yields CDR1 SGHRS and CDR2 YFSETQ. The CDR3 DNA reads TGCGCCAGCAGCCCCGGGACAGGAGCATATAGCAATCAGCCCCAGCATTTT. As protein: CASSPGTGAYSNQPQHF.

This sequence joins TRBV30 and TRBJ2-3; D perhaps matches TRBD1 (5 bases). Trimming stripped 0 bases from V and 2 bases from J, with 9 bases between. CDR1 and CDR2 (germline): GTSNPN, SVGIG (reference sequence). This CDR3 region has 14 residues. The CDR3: CAWSVGRHTDTQYF. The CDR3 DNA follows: TGTGCCTGGAGTGTGGGGCGGCACACAGATACGCAGTATTTT.

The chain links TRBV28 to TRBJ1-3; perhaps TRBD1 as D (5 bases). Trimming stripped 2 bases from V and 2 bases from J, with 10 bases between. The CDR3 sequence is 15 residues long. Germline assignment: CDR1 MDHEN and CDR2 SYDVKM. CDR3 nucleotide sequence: TGTGCCAGCAGTTTAGTGGTAGGGGCTGGAAACACCATATATTTT. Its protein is CASSLVVGAGNTIYF.

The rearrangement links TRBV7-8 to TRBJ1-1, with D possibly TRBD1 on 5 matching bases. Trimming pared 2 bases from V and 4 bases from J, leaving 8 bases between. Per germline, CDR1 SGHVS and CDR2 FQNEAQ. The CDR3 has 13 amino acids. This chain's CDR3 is CASSLMGLTEAFF. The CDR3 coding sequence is TGTGCCAGCAGCTTAATGGGACTCACTGAAGCTTTCTTT.

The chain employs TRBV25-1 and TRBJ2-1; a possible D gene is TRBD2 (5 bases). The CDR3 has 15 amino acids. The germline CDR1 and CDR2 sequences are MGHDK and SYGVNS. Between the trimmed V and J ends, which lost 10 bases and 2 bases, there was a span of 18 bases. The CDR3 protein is CATGQVEDAYNEQFF. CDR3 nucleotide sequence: TGTGCCACCGGGCAGGTGGAGGACGCCTACAATGAGCAGTTCTTC.

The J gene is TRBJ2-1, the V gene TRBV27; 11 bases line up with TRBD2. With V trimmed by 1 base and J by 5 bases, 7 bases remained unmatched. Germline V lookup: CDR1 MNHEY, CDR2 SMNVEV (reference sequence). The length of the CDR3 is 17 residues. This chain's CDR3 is CASSLLAGGQSHNEQFF. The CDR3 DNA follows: TGTGCCAGCAGTTTATTAGCGGGAGGGCAGTCTCACAATGAGCAGTTCTTC.

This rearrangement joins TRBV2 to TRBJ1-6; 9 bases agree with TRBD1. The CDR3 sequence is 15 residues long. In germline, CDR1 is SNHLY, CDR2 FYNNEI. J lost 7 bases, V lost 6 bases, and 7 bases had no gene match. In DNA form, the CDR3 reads TGTGCCAGCAGCGAACAGGGGGCAGAGAATTCACCCCTCCACTTT. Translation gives CASSEQGAENSPLHF.

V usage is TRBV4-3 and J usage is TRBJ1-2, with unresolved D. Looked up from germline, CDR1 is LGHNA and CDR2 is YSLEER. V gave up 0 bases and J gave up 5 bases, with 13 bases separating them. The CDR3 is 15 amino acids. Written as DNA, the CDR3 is TGCGCCAGCAGCCAAGAAATCGGCAGAGCGTATGGCTACACCTTC. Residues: CASSQEIGRAYGYTF.

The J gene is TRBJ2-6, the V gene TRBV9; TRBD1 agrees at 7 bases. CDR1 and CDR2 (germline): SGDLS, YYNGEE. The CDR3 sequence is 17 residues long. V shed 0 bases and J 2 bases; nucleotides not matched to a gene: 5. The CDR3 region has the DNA TGTGCCAGCAGCGTAGGCCCCCAGGGGGCTGGGGCCAACGTCCTGACTTTC. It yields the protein CASSVGPQGAGANVLTF.

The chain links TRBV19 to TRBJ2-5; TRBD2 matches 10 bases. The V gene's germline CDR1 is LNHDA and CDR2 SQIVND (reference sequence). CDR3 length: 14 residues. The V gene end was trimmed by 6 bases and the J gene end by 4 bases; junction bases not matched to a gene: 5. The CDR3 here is CASSKGLARETQYF. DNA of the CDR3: TGTGCCAGTAGCAAGGGACTAGCGAGAGAGACCCAGTACTTC. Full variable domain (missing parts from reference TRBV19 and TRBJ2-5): DGGITQSPKYLFRKEGQNVTLSCEQNLNHDAMYWYRQDPGQGLRLIYYSQIVNDFQKGDIAEGYSVSREKKESFPLTVTSAQKNPTAFYLCASSKGLARETQYFGPGTRLLVL.

CDR3 nucleotides: TGCGCCAGCAGCCAAGGGGTTAGGGGCAAAAACATTCAGTACTTC. Amino acid sequence: CASSQGVRGKNIQYF. This rearrangement joins TRBV4-3 to TRBJ2-4, with D perhaps matching TRBD1 (5 bases). CDR3 length: 15 amino acids. Looked up from germline, CDR1 is LGHNA and CDR2 is YSLEER. Trimming pared 1 base from V and 3 bases from J, leaving 10 bases between.

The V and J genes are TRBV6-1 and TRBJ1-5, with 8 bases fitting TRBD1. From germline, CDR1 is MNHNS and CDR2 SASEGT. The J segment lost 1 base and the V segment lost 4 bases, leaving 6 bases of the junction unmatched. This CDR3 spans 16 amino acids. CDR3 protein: CASSAAGQASNQPQHF. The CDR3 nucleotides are TGTGCCAGCAGTGCCGCGGGACAGGCAAGCAATCAGCCCCAGCATTTT.

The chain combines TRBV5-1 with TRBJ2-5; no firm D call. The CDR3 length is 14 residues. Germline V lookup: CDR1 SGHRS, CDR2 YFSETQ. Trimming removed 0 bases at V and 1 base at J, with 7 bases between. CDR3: CASSLGSGQETQYF. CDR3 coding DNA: TGCGCCAGCAGCTTGGGGTCAGGCCAAGAGACCCAGTACTTC.

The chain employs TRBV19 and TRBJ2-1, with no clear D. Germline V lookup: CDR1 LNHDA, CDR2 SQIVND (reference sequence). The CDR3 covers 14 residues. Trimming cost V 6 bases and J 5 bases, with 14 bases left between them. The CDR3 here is CASSPIPNNNEQFF. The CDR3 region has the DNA TGTGCCAGTAGCCCCATCCCCAACAACAATGAGCAGTTCTTC.

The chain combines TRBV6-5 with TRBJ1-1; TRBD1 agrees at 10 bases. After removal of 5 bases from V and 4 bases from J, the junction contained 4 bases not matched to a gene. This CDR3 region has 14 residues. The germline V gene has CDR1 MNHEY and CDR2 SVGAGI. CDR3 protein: CASSKGTGATEAFF. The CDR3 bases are TGTGCCAGCAGTAAGGGGACAGGGGCCACTGAAGCTTTCTTT.

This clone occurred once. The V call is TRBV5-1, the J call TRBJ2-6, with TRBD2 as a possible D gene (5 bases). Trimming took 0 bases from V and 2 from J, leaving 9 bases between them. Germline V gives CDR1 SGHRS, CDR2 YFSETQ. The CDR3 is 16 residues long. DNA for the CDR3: TGCGCCAGCAGCTTGGATGTCGGGGCTGGGGCCAACGTCCTGACTTTC. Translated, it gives CASSLDVGAGANVLTF.

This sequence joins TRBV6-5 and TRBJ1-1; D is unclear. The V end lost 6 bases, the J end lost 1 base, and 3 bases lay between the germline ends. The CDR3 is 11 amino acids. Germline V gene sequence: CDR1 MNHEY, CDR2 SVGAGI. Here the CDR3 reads CASSGNTEAFF. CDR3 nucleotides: TGTGCCAGCAGCGGGAACACTGAAGCTTTCTTT.

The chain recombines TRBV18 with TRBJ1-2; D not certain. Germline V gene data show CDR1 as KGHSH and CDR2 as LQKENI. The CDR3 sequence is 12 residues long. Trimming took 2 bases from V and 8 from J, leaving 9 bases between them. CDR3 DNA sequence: TGTGCCAGCTCACCAGAACAGCAAGGCTACACCTTC. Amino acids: CASSPEQQGYTF.

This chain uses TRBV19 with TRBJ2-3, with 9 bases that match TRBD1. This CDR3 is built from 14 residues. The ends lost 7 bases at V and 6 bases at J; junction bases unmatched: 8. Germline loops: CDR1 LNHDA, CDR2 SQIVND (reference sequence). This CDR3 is CASTTGTGSDTQYF. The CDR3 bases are TGTGCCAGTACCACAGGGACAGGGTCTGATACGCAGTATTTT. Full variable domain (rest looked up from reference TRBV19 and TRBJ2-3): DGGITQSPKYLFRKEGQNVTLSCEQNLNHDAMYWYRQDPGQGLRLIYYSQIVNDFQKGDIAEGYSVSREKKESFPLTVTSAQKNPTAFYLCASTTGTGSDTQYFGPGTRLTVL.

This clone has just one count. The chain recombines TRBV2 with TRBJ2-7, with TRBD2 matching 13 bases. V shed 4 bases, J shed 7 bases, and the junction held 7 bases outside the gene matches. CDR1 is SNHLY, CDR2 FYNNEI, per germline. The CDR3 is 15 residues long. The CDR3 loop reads CASSARTSGSKEQYF. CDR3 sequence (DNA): TGTGCCAGCAGTGCCAGGACTAGCGGGAGCAAAGAGCAGTACTTC.

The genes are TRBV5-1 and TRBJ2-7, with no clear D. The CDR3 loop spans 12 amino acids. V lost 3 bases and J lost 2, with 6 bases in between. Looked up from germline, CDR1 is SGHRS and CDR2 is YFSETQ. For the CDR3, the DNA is TGCGCCAGCAGCTCCCCAGCCTACGAGCAGTACTTC. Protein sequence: CASSSPAYEQYF.